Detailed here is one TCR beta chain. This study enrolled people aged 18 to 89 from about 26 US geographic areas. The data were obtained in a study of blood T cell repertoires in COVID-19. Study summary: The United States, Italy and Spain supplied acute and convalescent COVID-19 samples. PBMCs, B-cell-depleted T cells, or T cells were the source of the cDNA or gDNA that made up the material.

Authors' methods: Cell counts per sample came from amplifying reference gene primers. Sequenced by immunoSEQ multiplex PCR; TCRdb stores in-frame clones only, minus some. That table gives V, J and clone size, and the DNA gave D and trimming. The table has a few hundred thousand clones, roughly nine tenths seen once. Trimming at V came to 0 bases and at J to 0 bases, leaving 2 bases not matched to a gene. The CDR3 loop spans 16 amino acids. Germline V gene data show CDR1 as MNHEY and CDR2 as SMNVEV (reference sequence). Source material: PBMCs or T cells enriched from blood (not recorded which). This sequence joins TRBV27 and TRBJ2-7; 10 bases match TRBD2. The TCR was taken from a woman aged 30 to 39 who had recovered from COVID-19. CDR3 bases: TGTGCCAGCAGTTTATCGCTAGCGGGAGACTCCTACGAGCAGTACTTC. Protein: CASSLSLAGDSYEQYF.